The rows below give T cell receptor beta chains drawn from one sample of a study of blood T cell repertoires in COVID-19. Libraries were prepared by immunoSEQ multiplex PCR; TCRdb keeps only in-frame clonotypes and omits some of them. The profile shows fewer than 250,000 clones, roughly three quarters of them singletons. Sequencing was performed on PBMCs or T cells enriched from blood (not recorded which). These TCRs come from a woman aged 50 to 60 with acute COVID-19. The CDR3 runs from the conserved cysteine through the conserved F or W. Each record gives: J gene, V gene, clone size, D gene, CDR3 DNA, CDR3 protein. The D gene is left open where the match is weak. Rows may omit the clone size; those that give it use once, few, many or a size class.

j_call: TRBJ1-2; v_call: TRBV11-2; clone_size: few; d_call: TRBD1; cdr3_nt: TGTGCCAGCAGCTTAGGACAGGGAAACTATGGCTACACCTTC; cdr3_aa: CASSLGQGNYGYTF
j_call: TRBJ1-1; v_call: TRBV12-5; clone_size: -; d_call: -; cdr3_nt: TGTGCTAGTGGTTTGGATCTACAGGGTACCGAAGCTTTCTTT; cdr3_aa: CASGLDLQGTEAFF
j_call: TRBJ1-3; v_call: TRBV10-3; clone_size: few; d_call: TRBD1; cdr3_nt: TGTGCCATCATGATCGGGACAGGGGGAGAGGAAAACACCATATATTTT; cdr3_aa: CAIMIGTGGEENTIYF
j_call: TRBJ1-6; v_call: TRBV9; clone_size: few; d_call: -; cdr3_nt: TGTGCCAGCAGCATCCCTGGGGGCGATTTTCCCCTCCACTTT; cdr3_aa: CASSIPGGDFPLHF
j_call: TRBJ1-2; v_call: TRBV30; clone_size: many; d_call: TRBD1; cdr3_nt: TGTGCCTGGAGTGGGGGGACAGGGTCTAGCTATGGCTACACCTTC; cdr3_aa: CAWSGGTGSSYGYTF
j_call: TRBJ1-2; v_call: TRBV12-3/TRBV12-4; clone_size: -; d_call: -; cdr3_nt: TGTGCCAGCAGTGGAGCGTCTAACTATGGCTACACCTTC; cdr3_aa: CASSGASNYGYTF
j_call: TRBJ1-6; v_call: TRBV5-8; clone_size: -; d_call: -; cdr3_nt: TGTGCCAGCAGCCCCGGACAGTTTGTTTCACCCCTCCACTTT; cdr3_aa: CASSPGQFVSPLHF
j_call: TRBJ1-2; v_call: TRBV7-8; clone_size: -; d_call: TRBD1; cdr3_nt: TGTGCCAGCAGCCCTCGGACAGGGGCCTATGGCTACACCTTC; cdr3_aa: CASSPRTGAYGYTF
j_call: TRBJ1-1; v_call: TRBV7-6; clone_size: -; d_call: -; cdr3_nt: TGTGCCAGCAGCATAAACAGGAACACTGAAGCTTTCTTT; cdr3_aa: CASSINRNTEAFF
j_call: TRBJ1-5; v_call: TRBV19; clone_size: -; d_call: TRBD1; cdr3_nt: TGTGCCAGTAGCGCCCAGGGGGTGGGGAATCAGCCCCAGCATTTT; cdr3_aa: CASSAQGVGNQPQHF
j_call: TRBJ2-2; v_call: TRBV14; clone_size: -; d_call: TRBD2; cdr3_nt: TGTGCCAGCAGTCCACTAGCGGGGGGTTACACCGGGGAGCTGTTTTTT; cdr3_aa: CASSPLAGGYTGELFF
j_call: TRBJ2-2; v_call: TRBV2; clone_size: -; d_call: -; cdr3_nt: TGTGCCAGCAGACGTGACAGGTTGGGCACCGGGGAGCTGTTTTTT; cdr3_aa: CASRRDRLGTGELFF
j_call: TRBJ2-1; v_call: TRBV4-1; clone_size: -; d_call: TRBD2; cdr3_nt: TGCGCCAGCAGCCAGAAACTAGCGGGGGGAACCCTGAAGTTCTTC; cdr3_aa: CASSQKLAGGTLKFF
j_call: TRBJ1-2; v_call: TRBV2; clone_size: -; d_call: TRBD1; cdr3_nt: TGTGCCAGCAGTGGGGAAGGGGGCAATAACTATGGCTACACCTTC; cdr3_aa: CASSGEGGNNYGYTF
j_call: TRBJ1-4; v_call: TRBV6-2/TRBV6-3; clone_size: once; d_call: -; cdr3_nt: TGTGCCAGCACTTACTCTACCGGGAATAATGAAAAACTGTTTTTT; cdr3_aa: CASTYSTGNNEKLFF
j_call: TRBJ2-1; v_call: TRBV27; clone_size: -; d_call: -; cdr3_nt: TGTGCCAGCAGTTCCCCAGGTGATGAGCAGTTCTTC; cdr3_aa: CASSSPGDEQFF
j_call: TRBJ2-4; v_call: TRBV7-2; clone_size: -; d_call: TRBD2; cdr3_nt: TGTGCCAGCAGCCCAGGGTGGGCTAGCGGGGGGGGATTGAACATTCAGTACTTC; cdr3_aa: CASSPGWASGGGLNIQYF
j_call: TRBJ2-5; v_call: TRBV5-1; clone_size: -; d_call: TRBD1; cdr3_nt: TGCGCCAGCAGCACGGGACAGGGCCGCGAGACCCAGTACTTC; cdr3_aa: CASSTGQGRETQYF
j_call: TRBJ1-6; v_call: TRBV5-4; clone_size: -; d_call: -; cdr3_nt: TGTGCCAGCAGCTTTCCGGGGGGGACCACTAATTCACCCCTCCACTTT; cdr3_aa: CASSFPGGTTNSPLHF
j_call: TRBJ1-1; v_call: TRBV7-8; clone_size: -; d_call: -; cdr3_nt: TGTGCCAGCAGCTTTTCAATGAACACTGAAGCTTTCTTT; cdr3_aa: CASSFSMNTEAFF
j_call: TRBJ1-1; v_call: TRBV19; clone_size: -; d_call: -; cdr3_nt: TGTGCCAGTAGTAAAGACGAGCAGGGGATGGGTAAAGCTTTCTTT; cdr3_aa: CASSKDEQGMGKAFF
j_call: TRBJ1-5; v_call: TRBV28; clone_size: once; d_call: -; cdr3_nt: TGTGCCAGCACCCGGGAAAGGGAGGTCGATCAGCCCCAGCATTTT; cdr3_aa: CASTREREVDQPQHF
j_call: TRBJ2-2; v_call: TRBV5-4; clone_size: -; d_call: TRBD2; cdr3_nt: TGTGCCAGCAGCTTGGCCGGGAGGAGAACCGGGGAGCTGTTTTTT; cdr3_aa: CASSLAGRRTGELFF
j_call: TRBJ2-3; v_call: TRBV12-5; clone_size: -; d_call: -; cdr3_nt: TGTGCTAGTGGTTTACAACCCGATTTGGATACGCAGTATTTT; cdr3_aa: CASGLQPDLDTQYF
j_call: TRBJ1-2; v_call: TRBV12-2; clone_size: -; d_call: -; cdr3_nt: TGTGCAAGTCGCTGGGACAGTGGGAAGCGGGGCTACACCTTC; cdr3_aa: CASRWDSGKRGYTF
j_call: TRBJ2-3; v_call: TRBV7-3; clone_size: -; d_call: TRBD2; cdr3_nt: TGTGCCAGCAGCTTAGGACTAGCGGATACGCAGTATTTT; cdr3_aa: CASSLGLADTQYF
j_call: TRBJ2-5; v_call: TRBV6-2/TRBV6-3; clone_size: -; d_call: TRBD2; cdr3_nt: TGTGCCAGCAGTGGAGGGGTAGCGGGGGGCCAAGAGACCCAGTACTTC; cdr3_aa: CASSGGVAGGQETQYF
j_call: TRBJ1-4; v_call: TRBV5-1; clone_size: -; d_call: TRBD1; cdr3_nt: TGCGCCAGCAGCCCGGACAGGGGGCTTACTAATGAAAAACTGTTTTTT; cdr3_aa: CASSPDRGLTNEKLFF
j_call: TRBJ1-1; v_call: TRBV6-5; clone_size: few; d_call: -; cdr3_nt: TGTGCCAGCAGTCTTAAACAGGGGAACACTGAAGCTTTCTTT; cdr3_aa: CASSLKQGNTEAFF